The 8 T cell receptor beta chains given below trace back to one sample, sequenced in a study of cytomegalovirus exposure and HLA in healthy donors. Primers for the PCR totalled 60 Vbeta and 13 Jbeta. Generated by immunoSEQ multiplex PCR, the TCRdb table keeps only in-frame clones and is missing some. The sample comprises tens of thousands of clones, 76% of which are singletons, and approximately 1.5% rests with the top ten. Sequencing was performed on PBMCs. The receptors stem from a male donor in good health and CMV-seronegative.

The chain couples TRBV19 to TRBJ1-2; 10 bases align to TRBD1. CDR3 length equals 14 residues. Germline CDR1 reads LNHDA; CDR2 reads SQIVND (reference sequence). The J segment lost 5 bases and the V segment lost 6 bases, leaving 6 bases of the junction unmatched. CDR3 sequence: CASSPGQGTYGYTF. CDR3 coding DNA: TGTGCCAGTAGCCCGGGACAGGGGACATATGGCTACACCTTC.

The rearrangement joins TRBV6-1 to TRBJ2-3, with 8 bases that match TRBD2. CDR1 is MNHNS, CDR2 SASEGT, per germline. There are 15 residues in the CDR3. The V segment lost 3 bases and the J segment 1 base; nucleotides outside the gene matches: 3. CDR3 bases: TGTGCCAGCAGTGAGAGTAGCGGGGGCACAGATACGCAGTATTTT. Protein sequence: CASSESSGGTDTQYF.

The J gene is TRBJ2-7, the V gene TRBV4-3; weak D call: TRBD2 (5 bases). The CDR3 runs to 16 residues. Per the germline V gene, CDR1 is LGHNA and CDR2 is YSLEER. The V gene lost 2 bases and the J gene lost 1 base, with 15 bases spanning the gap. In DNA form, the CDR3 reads TGCGCCAGCAGCCAACGGGCGGGCCTCGTGTCCTACGAGCAGTACTTC. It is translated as CASSQRAGLVSYEQYF.

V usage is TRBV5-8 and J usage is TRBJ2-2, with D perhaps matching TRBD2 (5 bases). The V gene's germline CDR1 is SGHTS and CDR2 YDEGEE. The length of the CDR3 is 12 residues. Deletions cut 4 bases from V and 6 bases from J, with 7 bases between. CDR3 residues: CASSPRAGELFF. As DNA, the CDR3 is TGTGCCAGCAGCCCGCGGGCCGGGGAGCTGTTTTTT. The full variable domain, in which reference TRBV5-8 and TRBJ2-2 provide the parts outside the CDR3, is EAGVTQSPTHLIKTRGQQATLRCSPISGHTSVYWYQQALGLGLQFLLWYDEGEERNRGNFPPRFSGRQFPNYSSELNVNALELEDSALYLCASSPRAGELFFGEGSRLTVL.

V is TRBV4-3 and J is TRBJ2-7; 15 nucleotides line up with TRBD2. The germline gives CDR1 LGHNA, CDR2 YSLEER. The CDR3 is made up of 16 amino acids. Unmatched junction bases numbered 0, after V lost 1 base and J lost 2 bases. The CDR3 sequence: CASSQGTSGRAYEQYF. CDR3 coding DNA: TGCGCCAGCAGCCAAGGGACTAGCGGGAGGGCCTACGAGCAGTACTTC.

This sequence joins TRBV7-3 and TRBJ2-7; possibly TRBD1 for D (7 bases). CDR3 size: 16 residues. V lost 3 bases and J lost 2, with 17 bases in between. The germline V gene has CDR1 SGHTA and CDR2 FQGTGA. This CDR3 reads CASSLGGTAVPYEQYF. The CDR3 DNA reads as TGTGCCAGCAGCTTGGGCGGGACAGCCGTACCCTACGAGCAGTACTTC.

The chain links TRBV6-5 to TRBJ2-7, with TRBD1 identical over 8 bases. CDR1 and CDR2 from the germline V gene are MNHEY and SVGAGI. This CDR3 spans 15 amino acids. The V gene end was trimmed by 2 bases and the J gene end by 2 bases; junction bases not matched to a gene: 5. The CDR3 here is CASSYAGQGTYEQYF. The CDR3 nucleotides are TGTGCCAGCAGTTACGCCGGACAGGGAACCTACGAGCAGTACTTC.

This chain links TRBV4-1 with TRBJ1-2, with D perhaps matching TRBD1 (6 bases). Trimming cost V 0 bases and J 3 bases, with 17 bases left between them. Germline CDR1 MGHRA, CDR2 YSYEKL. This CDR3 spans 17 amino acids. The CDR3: CASSQEVRQVYDYGYTF. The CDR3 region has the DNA TGCGCCAGCAGCCAAGAAGTGAGACAGGTTTACGACTATGGCTACACCTTC.